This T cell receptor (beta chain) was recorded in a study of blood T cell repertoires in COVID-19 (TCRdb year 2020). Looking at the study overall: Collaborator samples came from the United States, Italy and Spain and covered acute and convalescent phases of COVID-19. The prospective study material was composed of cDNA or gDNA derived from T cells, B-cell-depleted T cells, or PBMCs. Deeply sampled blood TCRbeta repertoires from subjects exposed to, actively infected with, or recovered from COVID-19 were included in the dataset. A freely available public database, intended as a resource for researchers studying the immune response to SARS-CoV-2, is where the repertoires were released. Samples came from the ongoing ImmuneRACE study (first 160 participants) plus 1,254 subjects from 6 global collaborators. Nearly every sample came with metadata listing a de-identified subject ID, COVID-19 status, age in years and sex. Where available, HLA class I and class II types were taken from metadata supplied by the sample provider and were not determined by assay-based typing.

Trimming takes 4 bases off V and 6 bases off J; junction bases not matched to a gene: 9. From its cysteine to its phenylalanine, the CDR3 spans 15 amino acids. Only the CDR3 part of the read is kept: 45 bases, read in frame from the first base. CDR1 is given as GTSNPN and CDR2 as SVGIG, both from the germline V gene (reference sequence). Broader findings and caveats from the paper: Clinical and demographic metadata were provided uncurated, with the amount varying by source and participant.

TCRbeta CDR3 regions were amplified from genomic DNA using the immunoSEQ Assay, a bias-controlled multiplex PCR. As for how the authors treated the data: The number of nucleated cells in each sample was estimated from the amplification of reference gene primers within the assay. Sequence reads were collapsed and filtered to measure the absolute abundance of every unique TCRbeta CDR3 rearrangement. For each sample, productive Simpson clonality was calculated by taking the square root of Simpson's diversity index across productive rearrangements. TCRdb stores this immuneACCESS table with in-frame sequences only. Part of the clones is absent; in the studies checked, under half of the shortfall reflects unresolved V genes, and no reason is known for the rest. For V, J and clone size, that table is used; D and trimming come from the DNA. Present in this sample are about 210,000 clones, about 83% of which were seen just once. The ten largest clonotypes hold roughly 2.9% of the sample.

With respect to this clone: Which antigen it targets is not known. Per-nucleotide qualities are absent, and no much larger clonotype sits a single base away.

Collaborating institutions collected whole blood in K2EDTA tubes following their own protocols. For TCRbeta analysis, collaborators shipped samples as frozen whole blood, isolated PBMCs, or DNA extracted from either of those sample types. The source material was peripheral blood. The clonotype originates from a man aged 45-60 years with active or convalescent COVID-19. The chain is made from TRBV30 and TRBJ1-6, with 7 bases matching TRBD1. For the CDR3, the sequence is CAWTEGAGSNSPLHF. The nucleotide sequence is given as TGTGCCTGGACCGAGGGGGCAGGTTCTAATTCACCCCTCCACTTT.